What follows are 13 T cell receptor beta chains derived from one specimen sequenced in a study of CDR3 diversity in severe acne. A single record per CDR3 protein comes from TCRdb applying MiXCR to the PCR reads. Of about 76,000 distinct CDR3 sequences in the sample, 51% were seen once. Sample: blood. Receptors originate from a male donor in good health, without acne.

The gene calls are TRBV20-1 and TRBJ2-7; 11 bases are a match to TRBD2. This CDR3 contains 16 residues. The V gene's germline CDR1 is DFQATT and CDR2 SNEGSKA (reference sequence). Trimming took 3 bases from V and 3 from J; bases not matched to a gene: 10. The CDR3, as DNA: TGCAGTGCTAGTAGGGCTAGCGGGGGGCCCGACTACGAGCAGTACTTC. This encodes CSASRASGGPDYEQYF.

This clonotype occurred many times. This chain joins TRBV2 and TRBJ2-7; 9 bases are shared with TRBD2. Germline CDR1 is SNHLY and CDR2 is FYNNEI. V shed 2 bases, J shed 4 bases, and the junction held 6 bases outside the gene matches. CDR3 length: 15 residues. In DNA, the CDR3 is TGTGCCAGCAGTGAATGGCGGGAGGGCCGTTACGAGCAGTACTTC. Translating gives CASSEWREGRYEQYF. Full variable domain (outside the CDR3, taken from reference TRBV2 and TRBJ2-7): EPEVTQTPSHQVTQMGQEVILRCVPISNHLYFYWYRQILGQKVEFLVSFYNNEISEKSEIFDDQFSVERPDGSNFTLKIRSTKLEDSAMYFCASSEWREGRYEQYFGPGTRLTVT.

This clonotype occurred many times. It may be a read error: a sequence one base away is much more abundant. The rearrangement joins TRBV19 to TRBJ1-1; possibly TRBD1 for D (6 bases). V lost 3 bases to trimming and J lost 9 bases, with 17 bases between them. CDR1 and CDR2 from the germline V gene are LNHDA and SQIVND (reference sequence). The CDR3 runs 14 residues. CDR3 in amino acids: CASSISWGQDKAFF. For the CDR3, the DNA is TGTGCCAGTAGTATCTCTTGGGGGCAGGATAAAGCTTTCTTT.

The V call is TRBV20-1, the J call TRBJ2-7; 14 nucleotides match TRBD2. The V gene end was trimmed by 4 bases and the J gene end by 6 bases; junction bases not matched to a gene: 11. This CDR3 has 16 amino acids. The germline V gene has CDR1 DFQATT and CDR2 SNEGSKA (reference sequence). The DNA of the CDR3 is TGCAGTGCTAATGGACTAGCGGGGGGTGAGGCGCCCGAGCAGTACTTC. Its translation: CSANGLAGGEAPEQYF.

Worth noting for this clonotype: One junction end does not reproduce the germline sequence, and a read error may be involved. The chain employs TRBV4-1 and TRBJ1-1; D perhaps matches TRBD1 (5 bases). This CDR3 contains 13 residues. Looked up from germline, CDR1 is MGHRA and CDR2 is YSYEKL. The CDR3 loop reads CASSSPGRNEAFF. In DNA form, the CDR3 reads TGTGCCAGCAGCTCCCCGGGGCGCAATGAAGCTTTCTTT.

Ten or more counts support this clonotype. The chain uses TRBV6-4 and TRBJ1-5; the D gene is possibly TRBD1 (5 bases). The CDR3 has 14 residues. The ends were cut back, 6 bases at V and 5 bases at J, with 14 bases in the middle. Germline CDR1 MRHNA, CDR2 SNTAGT. Here the CDR3 reads CASSNDSQYQPQHF. The CDR3 DNA reads TGTGCCAGCAGCAACGACAGCCAGTATCAGCCCCAGCATTTT.

The chain uses TRBV9 and TRBJ2-3; 7 positions match TRBD2. The CDR3 is 13 residues long. With V trimmed by 3 bases and J by 6 bases, 4 bases remained unmatched. In germline, CDR1 is SGDLS, CDR2 YYNGEE. The CDR3 nucleotides are TGTGCCAGCAGCGCGGCGGGAGAGGATACGCAGTATTTT. This translates into CASSAAGEDTQYF.

Of note for this clonotype: Sequence at one end of the junction differs from germline and may be a read error. The CDR3 DNA reads as TGTACCAGCAGTTTAGCCGGCCCTTTCTCCTACGAGCAGTACTTC. Its protein is CTSSLAGPFSYEQYF. The chain employs TRBV12-3 or TRBV12-4 and TRBJ2-7; D ambiguous. The CDR3 is made up of 15 amino acids.

Only a few counts were recorded for this clonotype. The rearrangement links TRBV19 to TRBJ1-1; no clear D. V was shortened by 9 bases and J by 0 bases, with 11 bases between the two germline ends. Germline assignment: CDR1 LNHDA and CDR2 SQIVND (reference sequence). The CDR3 loop spans 13 amino acids. In nucleotides, the CDR3 is TGTGCCAGGCCGTTACGATTGAACACTGAAGCTTTCTTT. Translating it yields CARPLRLNTEAFF.

The rearrangement joins TRBV9 to TRBJ1-2, with no clear D. V shed 4 bases and J shed 3 bases, with 13 bases lying between them. Germline values: CDR1 SGDLS, CDR2 YYNGEE. The CDR3 sequence is 14 residues long. DNA for the CDR3: TGTGCCAGCAGCCAAGAGGCAGGACACTATGGCTACACCTTC. It codes for CASSQEAGHYGYTF.

The chain combines TRBV6-1 with TRBJ1-5; possible D gene TRBD1, 6 bases. V was trimmed by 3 bases and J by 2 bases, leaving 20 bases between them. From germline, CDR1 is MNHNS and CDR2 SASEGT. CDR3 length equals 18 residues. The CDR3 loop is CASSDETGAVLRNQPQHF. In DNA form, the CDR3 reads TGTGCCAGCAGTGACGAGACAGGAGCGGTTTTGCGCAATCAGCCCCAGCATTTT.

This chain uses TRBV2 with TRBJ2-3; possible D gene TRBD1, 6 bases. Germline assignment: CDR1 SNHLY and CDR2 FYNNEI. This CDR3 comprises 15 residues. V shed 4 bases and J shed 6 bases, with 17 bases lying between them. The CDR3 spells CASSGTGSSVDTQYF. DNA for the CDR3: TGTGCCAGCAGTGGAACAGGGTCGTCGGTGGATACGCAGTATTTT.

Many counts were recorded for this clonotype. The V call is TRBV5-5, the J call TRBJ2-2, with D tentatively TRBD2 (5 bases). V was trimmed by 4 bases and J by 2 bases, leaving 15 bases between them. The CDR3 runs to 16 residues. CDR1 and CDR2 from the germline V gene are SGHKS and YYEKEE (reference sequence). CDR3 DNA: TGTGCCAGCAGCCCGAGGAGGACGGATAACACCGGGGAGCTGTTTTTT. Translated: CASSPRRTDNTGELFF.